This TCR beta chain was captured by sequencing in a study of blood T cell repertoires in COVID-19. Overall study context: Sites across the United States, Italy and Spain contributed samples from acute and convalescent COVID-19. From T cells, B-cell-depleted T cells, or PBMCs came the material, which was cDNA or gDNA.

Study processing details: Reference gene primers were amplified, and this amplification served to estimate nucleated cell counts. Sequencing was performed with immunoSEQ multiplex PCR; in TCRdb, only in-frame clones are kept and a portion is missing. Clone size and the V and J calls come from that table; the DNA yielded D and trimming. The table shows fewer than 250,000 clones, with 75% to 90% occurring only once. V trimming: 4 bases; J trimming: 1 base; junction bases outside the gene matches: 2. Germline CDR1 ENHRY, CDR2 SYGVKD. The CDR3 runs to 15 residues. The sequence was collected from a young man with acute or convalescent COVID-19. The chain carries TRBV10-3 and TRBJ2-2, with 8 bases identical to TRBD1. Sequencing was performed on peripheral blood. CDR3 region: CAISAGQVNTGELFF. CDR3 in DNA: TGTGCCATCAGTGCGGGACAGGTGAACACCGGGGAGCTGTTTTTT.